What follows are 28 T cell receptor beta chains derived from one specimen sequenced in a study of blood T cell repertoires in COVID-19. Profiling relied on immunoSEQ multiplex PCR, and the TCRdb table lists in-frame clones only, not all of them. Of fewer than 400,000 clones in the sample, about 85% are singletons; the top ten hold around 3.4%. Sample: peripheral blood. These TCRs come from a woman younger than 35 with acute or convalescent COVID-19.

This sequence joins TRBV7-3 and TRBJ2-6; the D gene is possibly TRBD1 (6 bases). The CDR3 is 17 amino acids. Trimming removed 3 bases at V and 0 bases at J, with 12 bases between. Germline V gene data show CDR1 as SGHTA and CDR2 as FQGTGA. CDR3 sequence (DNA): TGTGCCAGCAGCTTGACCCAACAGGGCTCTGGGGCCAACGTCCTGACTTTC. It yields the protein CASSLTQQGSGANVLTF.

The chain links TRBV7-3 to TRBJ2-3; D might be TRBD2 (5 bases). Trimming took off 4 bases at V and 8 bases at J, with 19 bases between the two ends. CDR1 is SGHTA and CDR2 is FQGTGA in the germline V gene. This CDR3 is built from 15 residues. The CDR3 nucleotides are TGTGCCAGCAGCTCAACTTCGGATCCCCGGGGTACGCAGTATTTT. Its translation is CASSSTSDPRGTQYF.

This clone appeared a single time. The chain links TRBV5-6 to TRBJ2-3, with 9 bases that match TRBD2. The CDR3 runs 16 residues. Looked up from germline, CDR1 is SGHDT and CDR2 is YYEEEE. The ends lost 3 bases at V and 3 bases at J; junction bases unmatched: 8. CDR3 amino acids: CASSYSGTSFTDTQYF. CDR3 DNA: TGTGCCAGCAGCTATTCCGGGACTAGCTTTACAGATACGCAGTATTTT.

The gene calls are TRBV5-1 and TRBJ2-5, with 7 bases lining up with TRBD2. From germline, CDR1 is SGHRS and CDR2 YFSETQ. After removal of 2 bases from V and 6 bases from J, the junction contained 7 bases not matched to a gene. The CDR3 spans 14 residues. The chain's CDR3 is CASSFGGRRKTQYF. In nucleotides, the CDR3 is TGCGCCAGCAGCTTTGGCGGGAGAAGGAAGACCCAGTACTTC.

The table lists this clone with a few counts. The rearrangement links TRBV19 to TRBJ2-7; a weak D match, TRBD2 (5 bases). The V and J ends lost 8 bases and 7 bases respectively, with 24 bases between them. The CDR3 spans 15 residues. Germline CDR1 LNHDA, CDR2 SQIVND (reference sequence). Written as DNA, the CDR3 is TGTGCCAGTCCCAAAACCGGGGAACCTACGGGAGAGCAGTACTTC. Protein sequence: CASPKTGEPTGEQYF.

The chain couples TRBV9 to TRBJ1-1; D remains unclear. The CDR3 consists of 14 residues. CDR1 and CDR2 from the germline V gene are SGDLS and YYNGEE. V gave up 2 bases and J gave up 5 bases, with 13 bases separating them. This CDR3 is CASSVGESRTEAFF. The CDR3 DNA sequence: TGTGCCAGCAGCGTCGGGGAATCGAGGACTGAAGCTTTCTTT.

This clone was detected only once. This rearrangement joins TRBV23-1 to TRBJ1-2, with D tentatively TRBD1 (5 bases). TRBV23-1 is given ORF status, its function remaining uncertain. The CDR3 has 16 amino acids. The V gene lost 3 bases and the J gene lost 8 bases, with 22 bases spanning the gap. The CDR3 here is CASSQPTGERRGGYTF. The DNA for the CDR3 is TGCGCCAGCAGTCAGCCAACAGGAGAGAGGAGGGGAGGCTACACCTTC.

The CDR3 is CASSLGQNNEQFF. The CDR3 DNA reads TGTGCCAGCAGTTTGGGACAGAACAATGAGCAGTTCTTC. The chain employs TRBV12-3 or TRBV12-4 and TRBJ2-1, with 7 bases identical to TRBD1. The CDR3 is made up of 13 amino acids. J lost 5 bases, V lost 3 bases, and 1 base had no gene match.

The gene calls are TRBV7-2 and TRBJ1-2, with 8 bases that match TRBD1. The germline V gene encodes CDR1 SGHTA and CDR2 FQGNSA. The CDR3 covers 15 residues. With 5 bases clipped from V and 2 bases from J, the junction kept 7 bases outside the gene matches. The CDR3 spells CASSQGQGGNYGYTF. The CDR3 nucleotides are TGTGCCAGCAGCCAAGGACAGGGTGGCAACTATGGCTACACCTTC.

About this clone itself: Other DNA variants within this sample encode the same CDR3. This sequence joins TRBV9 and TRBJ2-7; possibly TRBD2 for D (6 bases). The germline V gene has CDR1 SGDLS and CDR2 YYNGEE. V lost 0 bases, J lost 3 bases, and 10 bases lay in between. CDR3 length equals 14 residues. The CDR3 sequence: CASSVAGSGYEQYF. CDR3 in DNA: TGTGCCAGCAGCGTAGCCGGGAGCGGCTACGAGCAGTACTTC. Full variable domain (remainder filled in from reference TRBV9 and TRBJ2-7): DSGVTQTPKHLITATGQRVTLRCSPRSGDLSVYWYQQSLDQGLQFLIQYYNGEERAKGNILERFSAQQFPDLHSELNLSSLELGDSALYFCASSVAGSGYEQYFGPGTRLTVT.

The chain is built from TRBV30 and TRBJ1-1; TRBD1 matches 8 bases. CDR3 length: 16 residues. Germline loops: CDR1 GTSNPN, CDR2 SVGIG (reference sequence). V gave up 1 base and J gave up 0 bases; unmatched junction bases: 7. The CDR3 DNA reads as TGTGCCTGGAGTGGGACAGGGAACGCAATGAACACTGAAGCTTTCTTT. Protein: CAWSGTGNAMNTEAFF. The entire variable domain, with the rest obtained from reference TRBV30 and TRBJ1-1, is as follows: SQTIHQWPATLVQPVGSPLSLECTVEGTSNPNLYWYRQAAGRGLQLLFYSVGIGQISSEVPQNLSASRPQDRQFILSSKKLLLSDSGFYLCAWSGTGNAMNTEAFFGQGTRLTVV.

The chain uses TRBV6-4 and TRBJ2-3, with TRBD2 matching 10 bases. The CDR3 sequence is 15 residues long. V trimming: 2 bases; J trimming: 4 bases; junction bases outside the gene matches: 3. Germline V gene lookup returns CDR1 MRHNA and CDR2 SNTAGT. The CDR3 loop is CASSDASGSADTQYF. CDR3 nucleotides: TGTGCCAGCAGTGACGCTAGCGGGAGTGCAGATACGCAGTATTTT.

There are many counts of this clone. V usage is TRBV7-3 and J usage is TRBJ1-1, with a possible D match to TRBD1 (6 bases). The CDR3 sequence is 14 residues long. V lost 4 bases and J lost 3, with 12 bases in between. Germline assignment: CDR1 SGHTA and CDR2 FQGTGA. The CDR3 here is CASSSDSGDTEAFF. CDR3 DNA sequence: TGTGCCAGCAGCTCGGACAGCGGCGACACTGAAGCTTTCTTT. Supplemented by reference TRBV7-3 and TRBJ1-1, the full variable domain reads GAGVSQTPSNKVTEKGKYVELRCDPISGHTALYWYRQSLGQGPEFLIYFQGTGAADDSGLPNDRFFAVRPEGSVSTLKIQRTERGDSAVYLCASSSDSGDTEAFFGQGTRLTVV.

The V and J genes are TRBV25-1 and TRBJ2-1, with D possibly being TRBD2 (6 bases). Germline-derived CDR1 and CDR2 are MGHDK and SYGVNS. V gave up 7 bases and J gave up 7 bases, with 20 bases separating them. This CDR3 comprises 15 residues. CDR3 coding DNA: TGTGCCAGCAACCAACGCGGGGCAGGGCAGAATGAGCAGTTCTTC. Its protein product is CASNQRGAGQNEQFF.

The rearrangement links TRBV5-1 to TRBJ1-4; 9 nucleotides line up with TRBD1. CDR1 is SGHRS and CDR2 is YFSETQ in the germline V gene. V was pared by 3 bases and J by 7 bases, with 7 bases of the junction left unmatched. The CDR3 totals 15 residues. The DNA for the CDR3 is TGCGCCAGCAGCTCCGGGACAGGGATTCCTGAAAAACTGTTTTTT. Its translation is CASSSGTGIPEKLFF.

This chain connects TRBV18 to TRBJ1-2, with D perhaps TRBD1 (6 bases). Germline values: CDR1 KGHSH, CDR2 LQKENI. The CDR3 covers 14 residues. The V end lost 4 bases, the J end lost 5 bases, and 14 bases lay between the germline ends. CDR3 region: CASSRERQEYGYTF. DNA of the CDR3: TGTGCCAGCTCACGTGAAAGACAGGAATATGGCTACACCTTC.

This rearrangement joins TRBV6-5 to TRBJ2-1, with D maybe TRBD1 (6 bases). Germline V lookup: CDR1 MNHEY, CDR2 SVGAGI. Trimming pared 2 bases from V and 8 bases from J, leaving 19 bases between. The CDR3 sequence is 16 residues long. CDR3 residues: CASSYESGVGWDEQFF. CDR3 nucleotides: TGTGCCAGCAGTTACGAGTCAGGGGTTGGTTGGGATGAGCAGTTCTTC.

This chain links TRBV6-1 with TRBJ2-7; 8 bases match TRBD1. Looked up from germline, CDR1 is MNHNS and CDR2 is SASEGT. This CDR3 contains 16 residues. V lost 2 bases, J lost 0 bases, and 6 bases stayed unmatched. CDR3 sequence: CASSEMQGAFSYEQYF. The CDR3 DNA is TGTGCCAGCAGTGAAATGCAGGGGGCTTTCTCCTACGAGCAGTACTTC.

This clone was found once. The V and J genes are TRBV9 and TRBJ2-7; D is possibly TRBD1 (8 bases). CDR1 SGDLS and CDR2 YYNGEE come from the germline V gene. V lost 3 bases to trimming and J lost 0 bases, with 16 bases between them. The CDR3 runs to 16 residues. The CDR3 region is CASSGGGQDGSYEQYF. The CDR3 DNA reads TGTGCCAGCAGCGGGGGGGGACAGGACGGCTCCTACGAGCAGTACTTC.

The V call is TRBV12-5, the J call TRBJ2-7; D is ambiguous. This CDR3 region has 12 residues. Trimming left V 6 bases short and J 2 bases short, with 8 bases between. Germline CDR1 and CDR2: LGHNT and FRNRAP. CDR3: CASGLTPYEQYF. CDR3 bases: TGTGCTAGTGGCCTGACTCCCTACGAGCAGTACTTC. Filled out from reference TRBV12-5 and TRBJ2-7, the complete variable domain reads DARVTQTPRHKVTEMGQEVTMRCQPILGHNTVFWYRQTMMQGLELLAYFRNRAPLDDSGMPKDRFSAEMPDATLATLKIQPSEPRDSAVYFCASGLTPYEQYFGPGTRLTVT.

Concerning this clone: A much more abundant neighbour one base away suggests this may be a read error. The V gene is TRBV27, the J gene TRBJ1-1; a possible D gene is TRBD1 (5 bases). Germline V gene sequence: CDR1 MNHEY, CDR2 SMNVEV (reference sequence). CDR3 length: 13 residues. Trimming pared 2 bases from V and 1 base from J, leaving 5 bases between. CDR3 sequence: CASSLQGNTEAFF. The CDR3 coding sequence is TGTGCCAGCAGTTTACAGGGGAACACTGAAGCTTTCTTT.

The chain couples TRBV28 to TRBJ2-7; D remains ambiguous. The CDR3 contains 11 residues. The V gene's germline CDR1 is MDHEN and CDR2 SYDVKM. V was cut by 1 base and J by 9 bases, with 7 bases left in between. This chain's CDR3 is CASSLLKRQYF. In nucleotides, the CDR3 is TGTGCCAGCAGTTTATTAAAGAGGCAGTACTTC.

This clone came up once. The V and J genes are TRBV30 and TRBJ1-2; D unclear. The CDR3 consists of 12 residues. Germline assignment: CDR1 GTSNPN and CDR2 SVGIG (reference sequence). The V gene lost 5 bases and the J gene lost 4 bases, with 11 bases spanning the gap. The CDR3 bases are TGTGCCTGGCAGAGACGACTCTATGGCTACACCTTC. Translation: CAWQRRLYGYTF.

This chain connects TRBV24-1 to TRBJ2-3, with D possibly being TRBD1 (6 bases). Germline CDR1 and CDR2: KGHDR and SFDVKD. The ends were cut back, 9 bases at V and 1 base at J, with 10 bases in the middle. CDR3 size: 13 residues. CDR3 coding DNA: TGTGCCACCCGCGAGGGGGGCACAGATACGCAGTATTTT. Encoded protein: CATREGGTDTQYF.

This clone has only a few counts. The DNA for the CDR3 is TGTGCCAGCAACAGGCCCAATCAGCCCCAGCATTTT. Translating gives CASNRPNQPQHF. The chain couples TRBV6-5 to TRBJ1-5; D possibly corresponds to TRBD1 (5 bases). This CDR3 has 12 residues. Trimming removed 7 bases at V and 3 bases at J, with 7 bases between. Germline lookup yields CDR1 MNHEY and CDR2 SVGAGI.

The rearrangement uses TRBV6-5 and TRBJ1-1; weak D call: TRBD1 (5 bases). V was trimmed by 5 bases and J by 1 base, leaving 11 bases between them. CDR3 size: 14 residues. Germline values: CDR1 MNHEY, CDR2 SVGAGI. The CDR3 sequence: CASSPAGQNTEAFF. The CDR3 region has the DNA TGTGCCAGCAGTCCCGCAGGGCAGAACACTGAAGCTTTCTTT.

The chain joins TRBV2 to TRBJ2-4; the D gene is possibly TRBD2 (5 bases). Trimming removed 3 bases from V and 8 bases from J, with 20 bases in between. Germline V gene data show CDR1 as SNHLY and CDR2 as FYNNEI. The CDR3 contains 16 residues. The CDR3 region is CASSDRVRRAGHIQYF. The CDR3 DNA follows: TGTGCCAGCAGTGATAGGGTTCGGCGCGCGGGTCACATTCAGTACTTC.

In its sample, this clone was seen a few times. This rearrangement joins TRBV10-2 to TRBJ2-7, with a weak D call TRBD1 (6 bases). The germline CDR1 and CDR2 sequences are WSHSY and SAAADI. This CDR3 has 14 residues. The germline V and J ends were trimmed by 4 bases and 1 base, with 11 bases remaining between them. CDR3 sequence reads: CASSVRDISYEQYF. The CDR3 nucleotides read TGCGCCAGCAGTGTCCGGGACATTTCCTACGAGCAGTACTTC.